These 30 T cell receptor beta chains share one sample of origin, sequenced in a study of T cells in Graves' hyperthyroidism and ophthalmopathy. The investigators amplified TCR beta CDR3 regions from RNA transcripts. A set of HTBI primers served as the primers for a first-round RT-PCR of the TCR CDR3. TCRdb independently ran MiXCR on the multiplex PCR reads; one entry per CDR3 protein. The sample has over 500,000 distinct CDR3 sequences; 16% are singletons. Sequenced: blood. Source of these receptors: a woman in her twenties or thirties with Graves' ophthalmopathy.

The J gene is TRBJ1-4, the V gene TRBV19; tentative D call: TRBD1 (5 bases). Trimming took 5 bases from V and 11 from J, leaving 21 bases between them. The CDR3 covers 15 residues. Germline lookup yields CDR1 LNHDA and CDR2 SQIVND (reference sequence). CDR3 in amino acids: CASSSRAPWGEKLFF. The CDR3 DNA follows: TGTGCCAGTAGTTCCCGGGCCCCTTGGGGCGAGAAACTGTTTTTT.

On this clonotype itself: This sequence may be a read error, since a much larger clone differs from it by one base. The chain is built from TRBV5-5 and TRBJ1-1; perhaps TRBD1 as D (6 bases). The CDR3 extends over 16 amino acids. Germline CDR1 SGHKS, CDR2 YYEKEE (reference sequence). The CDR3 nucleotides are TGTGCCAGCAGCTTGTTCGAGAGGACAGAGAACGCTGAAGCTTTCTTT. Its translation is CASSLFERTENAEAFF.

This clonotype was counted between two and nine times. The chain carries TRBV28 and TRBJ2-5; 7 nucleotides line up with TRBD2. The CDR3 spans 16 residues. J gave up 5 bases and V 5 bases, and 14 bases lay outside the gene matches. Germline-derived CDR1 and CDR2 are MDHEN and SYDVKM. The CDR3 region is CASSTTPGEGRETQYF. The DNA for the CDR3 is TGTGCCAGCAGTACCACCCCGGGGGAGGGACGGGAGACCCAGTACTTC. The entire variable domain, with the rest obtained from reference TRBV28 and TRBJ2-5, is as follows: DVKVTQSSRYLVKRTGEKVFLECVQDMDHENMFWYRQDPGLGLRLIYFSYDVKMKEKGDIPEGYSVSREKKERFSLILESASTNQTSMYLCASSTTPGEGRETQYFGPGTRLLVL.

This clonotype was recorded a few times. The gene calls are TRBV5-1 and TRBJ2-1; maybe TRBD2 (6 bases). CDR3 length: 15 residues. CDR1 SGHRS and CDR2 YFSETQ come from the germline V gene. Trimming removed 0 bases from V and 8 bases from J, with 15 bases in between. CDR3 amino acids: CASSLGVRERDEQFF. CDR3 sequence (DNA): TGCGCCAGCAGCTTGGGGGTGAGAGAGCGGGATGAGCAGTTCTTC.

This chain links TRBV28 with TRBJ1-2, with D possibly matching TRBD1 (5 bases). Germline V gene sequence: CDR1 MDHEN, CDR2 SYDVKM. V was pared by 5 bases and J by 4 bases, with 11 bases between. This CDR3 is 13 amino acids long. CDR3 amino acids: CASSGGRVYGYTF. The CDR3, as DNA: TGTGCCAGCAGTGGGGGGAGGGTCTATGGCTACACCTTC.

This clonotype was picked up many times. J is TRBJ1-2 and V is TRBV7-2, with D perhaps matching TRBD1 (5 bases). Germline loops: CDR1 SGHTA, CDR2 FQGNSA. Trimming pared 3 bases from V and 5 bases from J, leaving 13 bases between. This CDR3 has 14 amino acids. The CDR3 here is CASSFLGDGYGYTF. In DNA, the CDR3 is TGTGCCAGCAGCTTTCTGGGGGATGGGTATGGCTACACCTTC.

The DNA for the CDR3 is TGTGCCAGCAGTCCCTACTCCGGCCAGGGCATTAGGAATACGCAGTATTTT. Translating it yields CASSPYSGQGIRNTQYF. The J gene is TRBJ2-3, the V gene TRBV12-3 or TRBV12-4; D is possibly TRBD1 (5 bases). The V gene lost 5 bases and the J gene lost 7 bases, with 25 bases spanning the gap. CDR3 length: 17 amino acids.

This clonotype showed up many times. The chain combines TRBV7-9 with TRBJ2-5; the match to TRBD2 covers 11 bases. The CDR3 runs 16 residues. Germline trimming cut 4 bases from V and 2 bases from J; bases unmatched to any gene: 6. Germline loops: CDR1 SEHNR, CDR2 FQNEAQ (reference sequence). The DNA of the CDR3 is TGTGCCAGCAGCTCCCCGGGACTAGCGGCACAAGAGACCCAGTACTTC. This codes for CASSSPGLAAQETQYF.

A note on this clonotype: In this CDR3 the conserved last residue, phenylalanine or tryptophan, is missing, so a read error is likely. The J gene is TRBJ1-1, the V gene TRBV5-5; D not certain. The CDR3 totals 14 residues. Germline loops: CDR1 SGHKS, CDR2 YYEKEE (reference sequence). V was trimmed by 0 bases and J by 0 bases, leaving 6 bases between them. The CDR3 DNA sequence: TGTGCCAGCAGCTTGGGGGGAATGAACACTGAAGCTTTCCTT. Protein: CASSLGGMNTEAFL.

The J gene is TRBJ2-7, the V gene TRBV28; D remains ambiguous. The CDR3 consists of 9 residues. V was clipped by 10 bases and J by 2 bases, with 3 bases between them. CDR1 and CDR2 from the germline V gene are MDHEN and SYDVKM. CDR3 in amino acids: CATTYEQYF. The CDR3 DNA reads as TGTGCCACTACCTACGAGCAGTACTTC.

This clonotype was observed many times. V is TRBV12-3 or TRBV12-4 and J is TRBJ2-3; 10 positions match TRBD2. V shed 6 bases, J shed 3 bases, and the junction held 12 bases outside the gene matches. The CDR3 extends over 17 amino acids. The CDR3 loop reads CASRPPLRAGGTDTQYF. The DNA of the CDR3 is TGTGCCAGCAGGCCTCCTCTCAGAGCGGGGGGGACAGATACGCAGTATTTT.

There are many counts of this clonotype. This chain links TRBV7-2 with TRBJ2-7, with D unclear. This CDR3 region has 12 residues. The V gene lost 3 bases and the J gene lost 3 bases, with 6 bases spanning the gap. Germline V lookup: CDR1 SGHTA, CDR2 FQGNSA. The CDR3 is CASSFRSYEQYF. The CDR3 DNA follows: TGTGCCAGCAGCTTTCGGAGCTACGAGCAGTACTTC. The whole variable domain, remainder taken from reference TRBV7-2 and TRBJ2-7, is GAGVSQSPSNKVTEKGKDVELRCDPISGHTALYWYRQSLGQGLEFLIYFQGNSAPDKSGLPSDRFSAERTGGSVSTLTIQRTQQEDSAVYLCASSFRSYEQYFGPGTRLTVT.

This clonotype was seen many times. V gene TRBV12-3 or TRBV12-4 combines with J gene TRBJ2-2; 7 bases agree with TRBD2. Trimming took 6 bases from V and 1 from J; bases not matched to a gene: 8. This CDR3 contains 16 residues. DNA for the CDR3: TGTGCCAGCAGCCAGGCACTAGCGTTGAACACCGGGGAGCTGTTTTTT. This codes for CASSQALALNTGELFF.

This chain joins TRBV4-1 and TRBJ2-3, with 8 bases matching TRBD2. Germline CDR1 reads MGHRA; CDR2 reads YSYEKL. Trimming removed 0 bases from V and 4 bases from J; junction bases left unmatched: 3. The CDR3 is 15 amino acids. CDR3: CASSQEGLGADTQYF. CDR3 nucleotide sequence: TGCGCCAGCAGCCAAGAGGGACTAGGCGCAGATACGCAGTATTTT.

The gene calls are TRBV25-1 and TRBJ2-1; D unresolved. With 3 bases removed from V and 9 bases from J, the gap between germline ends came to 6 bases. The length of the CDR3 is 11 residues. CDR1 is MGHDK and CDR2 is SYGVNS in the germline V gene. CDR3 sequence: CASSDPSEQFF. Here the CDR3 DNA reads TGTGCCAGCAGTGACCCCAGTGAGCAGTTCTTC.

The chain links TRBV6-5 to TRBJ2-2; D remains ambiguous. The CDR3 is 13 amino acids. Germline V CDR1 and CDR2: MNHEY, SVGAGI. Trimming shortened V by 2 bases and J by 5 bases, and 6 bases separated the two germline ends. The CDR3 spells CASSYDTTGELFF. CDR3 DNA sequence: TGTGCCAGCAGTTACGACACTACCGGGGAGCTGTTTTTT.

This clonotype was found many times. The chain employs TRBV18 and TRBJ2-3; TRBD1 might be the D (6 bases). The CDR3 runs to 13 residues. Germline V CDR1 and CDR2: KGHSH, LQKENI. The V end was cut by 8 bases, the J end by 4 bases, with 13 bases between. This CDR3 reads CASTGLGADTQYF. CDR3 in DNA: TGTGCCAGCACAGGGTTAGGCGCAGATACGCAGTATTTT.

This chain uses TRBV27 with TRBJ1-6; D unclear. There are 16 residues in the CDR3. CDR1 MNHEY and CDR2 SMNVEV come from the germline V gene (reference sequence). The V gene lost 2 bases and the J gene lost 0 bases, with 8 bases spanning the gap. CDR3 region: CASSLKANSYNSPLHF. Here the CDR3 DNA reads TGTGCCAGCAGTTTAAAGGCGAACTCCTATAATTCACCCCTCCACTTT.

CDR3 coding DNA: TGTGCCAGCAGCCAGCAGTCCAGCGGGAGGGGGGCCGGGGAGCTGTTTTTT. It encodes CASSQQSSGRGAGELFF. The chain employs TRBV3-1 and TRBJ2-2; 10 nucleotides match TRBD2. J lost 6 bases, V lost 3 bases, and 10 bases had no gene match. Germline-derived CDR1 and CDR2 are LGHDT and YNNKEL (reference sequence). The length of the CDR3 is 17 residues.

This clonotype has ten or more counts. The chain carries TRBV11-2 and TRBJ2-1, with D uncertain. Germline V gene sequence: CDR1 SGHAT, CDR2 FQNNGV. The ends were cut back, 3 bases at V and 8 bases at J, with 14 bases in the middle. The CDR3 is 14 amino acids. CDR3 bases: TGTGCCAGCAGCTTCGTCCCCCGCGCTGATGAGCAGTTCTTC. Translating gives CASSFVPRADEQFF.

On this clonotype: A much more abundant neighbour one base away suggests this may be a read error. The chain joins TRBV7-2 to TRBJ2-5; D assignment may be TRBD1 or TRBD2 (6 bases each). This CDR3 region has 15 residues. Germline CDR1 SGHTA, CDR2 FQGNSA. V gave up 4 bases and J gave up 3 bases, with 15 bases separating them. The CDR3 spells CASSSVTRGKETQYF. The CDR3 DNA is TGTGCCAGCAGCTCTGTGACTAGGGGGAAAGAGACCCAGTACTTC.

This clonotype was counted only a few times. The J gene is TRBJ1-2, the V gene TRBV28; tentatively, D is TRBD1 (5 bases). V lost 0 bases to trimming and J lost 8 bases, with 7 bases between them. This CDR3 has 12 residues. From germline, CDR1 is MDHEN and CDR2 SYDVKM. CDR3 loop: CASSLWPGGYTF. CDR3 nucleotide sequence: TGTGCCAGCAGTTTATGGCCAGGGGGCTACACCTTC.

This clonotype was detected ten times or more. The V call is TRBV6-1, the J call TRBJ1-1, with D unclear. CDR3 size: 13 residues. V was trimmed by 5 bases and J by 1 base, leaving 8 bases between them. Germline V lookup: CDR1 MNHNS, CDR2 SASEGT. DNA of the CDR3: TGTGCCAGCAGTTACTGGCGGAACACTGAAGCTTTCTTT. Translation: CASSYWRNTEAFF.

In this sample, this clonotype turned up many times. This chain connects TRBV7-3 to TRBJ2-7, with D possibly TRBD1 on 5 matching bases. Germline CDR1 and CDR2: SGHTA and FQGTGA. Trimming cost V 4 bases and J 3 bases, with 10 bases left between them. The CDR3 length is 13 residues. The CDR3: CASSSAGIYEQYF. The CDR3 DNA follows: TGTGCCAGCAGCTCCGCAGGGATCTACGAGCAGTACTTC. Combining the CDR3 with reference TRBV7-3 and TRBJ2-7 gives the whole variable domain GAGVSQTPSNKVTEKGKYVELRCDPISGHTALYWYRQSLGQGPEFLIYFQGTGAADDSGLPNDRFFAVRPEGSVSTLKIQRTERGDSAVYLCASSSAGIYEQYFGPGTRLTVT.

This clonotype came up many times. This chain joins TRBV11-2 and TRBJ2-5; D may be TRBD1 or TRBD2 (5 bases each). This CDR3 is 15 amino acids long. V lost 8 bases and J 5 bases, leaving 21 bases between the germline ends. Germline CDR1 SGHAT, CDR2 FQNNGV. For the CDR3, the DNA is TGTGCCAGCGCGGTAGAGGGGTATGATTATGAGACCCAGTACTTC. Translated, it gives CASAVEGYDYETQYF.

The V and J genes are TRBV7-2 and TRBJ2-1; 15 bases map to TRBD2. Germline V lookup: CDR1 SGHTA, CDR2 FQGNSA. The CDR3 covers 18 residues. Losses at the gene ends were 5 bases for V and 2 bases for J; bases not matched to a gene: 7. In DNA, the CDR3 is TGTGCCAGCAGCACCTTTGGACTAGCGGGAGGGCCCTACAATGAGCAGTTCTTC. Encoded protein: CASSTFGLAGGPYNEQFF.

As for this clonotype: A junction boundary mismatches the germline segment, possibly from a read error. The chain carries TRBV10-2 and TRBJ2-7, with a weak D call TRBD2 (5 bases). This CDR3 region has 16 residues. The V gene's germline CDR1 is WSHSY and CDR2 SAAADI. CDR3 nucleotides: TGCGCCGGCAGTGAGTCGATAGGACTGGCCTCCTACGAGCAGTACTTC. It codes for CAGSESIGLASYEQYF.

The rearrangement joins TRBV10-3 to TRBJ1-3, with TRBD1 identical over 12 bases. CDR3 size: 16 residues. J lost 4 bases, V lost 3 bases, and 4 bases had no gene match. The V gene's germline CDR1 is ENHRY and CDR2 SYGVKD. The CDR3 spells CAISEGTGGVGNTIYF. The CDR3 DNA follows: TGTGCCATCAGTGAAGGGACAGGGGGCGTCGGAAACACCATATATTTT.

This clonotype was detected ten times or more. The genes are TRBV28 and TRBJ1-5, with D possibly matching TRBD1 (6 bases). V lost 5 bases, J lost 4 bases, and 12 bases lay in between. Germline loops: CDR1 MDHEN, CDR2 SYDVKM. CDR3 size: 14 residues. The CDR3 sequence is CASSRGWWNQPQHF. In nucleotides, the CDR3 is TGTGCCAGCAGTAGGGGGTGGTGGAATCAGCCCCAGCATTTT.

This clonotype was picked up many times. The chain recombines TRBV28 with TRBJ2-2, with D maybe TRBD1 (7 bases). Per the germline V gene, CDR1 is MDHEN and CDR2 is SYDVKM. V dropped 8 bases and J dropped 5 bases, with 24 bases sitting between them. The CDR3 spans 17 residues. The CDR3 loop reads CASPGASGGGLTGELFF. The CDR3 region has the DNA TGTGCCAGCCCGGGGGCCAGTGGAGGGGGCTTGACCGGGGAGCTGTTTTTT.